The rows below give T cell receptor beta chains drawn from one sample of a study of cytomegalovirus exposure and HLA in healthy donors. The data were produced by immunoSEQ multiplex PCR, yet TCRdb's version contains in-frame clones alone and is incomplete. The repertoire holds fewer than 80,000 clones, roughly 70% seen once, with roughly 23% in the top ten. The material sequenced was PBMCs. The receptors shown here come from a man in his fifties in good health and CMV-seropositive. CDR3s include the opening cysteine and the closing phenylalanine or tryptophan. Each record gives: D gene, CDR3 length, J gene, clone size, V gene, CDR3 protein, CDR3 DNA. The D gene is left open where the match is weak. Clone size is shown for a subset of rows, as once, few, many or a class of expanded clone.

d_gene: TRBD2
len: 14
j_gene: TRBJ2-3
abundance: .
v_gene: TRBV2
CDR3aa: CAGSGGAGGDTQYF
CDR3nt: TGTGCCGGTAGCGGGGGGGCCGGAGGAGATACGCAGTATTTT

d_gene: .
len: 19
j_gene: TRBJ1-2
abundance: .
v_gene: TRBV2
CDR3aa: CASSEVGVTGGRWGRGYTF
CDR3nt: TGTGCCAGCAGTGAAGTAGGGGTGACGGGGGGGCGCTGGGGGAGAGGCTACACCTTC

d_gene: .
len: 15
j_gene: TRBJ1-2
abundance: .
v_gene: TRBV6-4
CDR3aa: CASSDSIRTRANYTF
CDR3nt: TGTGCCAGCAGTGACTCAATCAGAACCAGGGCGAACTACACCTTC

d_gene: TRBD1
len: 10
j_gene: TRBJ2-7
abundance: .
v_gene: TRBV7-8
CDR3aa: CASGQGQQYF
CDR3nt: TGTGCCAGTGGACAGGGACAGCAGTACTTC

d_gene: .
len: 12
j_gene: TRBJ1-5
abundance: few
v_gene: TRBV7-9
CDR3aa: CASSLVGQPQHF
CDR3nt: TGTGCCAGCAGCCTGGTGGGCCAGCCCCAGCATTTT

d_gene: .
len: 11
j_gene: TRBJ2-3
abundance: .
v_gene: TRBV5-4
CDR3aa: CASSIGGAQYF
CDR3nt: TGTGCCAGCAGCATCGGCGGCGCGCAGTATTTT

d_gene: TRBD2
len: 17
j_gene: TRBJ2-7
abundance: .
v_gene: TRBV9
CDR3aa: CASSVGVSGRGGGEQYF
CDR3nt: TGTGCCAGCAGCGTAGGGGTGAGCGGGAGGGGCGGTGGTGAGCAGTACTTC

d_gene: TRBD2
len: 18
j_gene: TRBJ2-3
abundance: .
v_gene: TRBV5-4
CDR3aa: CASRIRGTSGRVTDTQYF
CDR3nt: TGTGCCAGCAGGATCAGGGGGACTAGCGGGAGGGTCACAGATACGCAGTATTTT

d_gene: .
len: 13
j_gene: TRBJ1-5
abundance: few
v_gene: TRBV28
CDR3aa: CASRVTGNQPQHF
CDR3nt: TGTGCCAGCAGAGTTACAGGGAACCAGCCCCAGCATTTT

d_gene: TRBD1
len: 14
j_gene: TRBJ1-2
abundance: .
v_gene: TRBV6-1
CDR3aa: CASSEGGGAGGYTF
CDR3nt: TGTGCCAGCAGTGAAGGAGGGGGCGCAGGGGGCTACACCTTC

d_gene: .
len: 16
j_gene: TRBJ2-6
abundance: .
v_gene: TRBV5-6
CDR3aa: CASSLPQGSGANVLTF
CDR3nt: TGTGCCAGCAGCTTACCCCAGGGCTCTGGGGCCAACGTCCTGACTTTC

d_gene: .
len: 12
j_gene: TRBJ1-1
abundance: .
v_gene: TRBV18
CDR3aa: CASSPPEGEAFF
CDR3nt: TGTGCCAGCTCACCACCGGAGGGTGAAGCTTTCTTT

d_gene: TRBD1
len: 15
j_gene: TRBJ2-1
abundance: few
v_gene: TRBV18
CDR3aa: CASSPKTGGYNEQFF
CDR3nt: TGTGCCAGCTCACCGAAGACAGGGGGCTACAATGAGCAGTTCTTC

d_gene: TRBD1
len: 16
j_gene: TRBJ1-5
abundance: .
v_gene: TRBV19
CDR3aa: CASRTTGAYSNQPQHF
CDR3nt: TGTGCCAGTAGGACGACAGGGGCTTATAGCAATCAGCCCCAGCATTTT

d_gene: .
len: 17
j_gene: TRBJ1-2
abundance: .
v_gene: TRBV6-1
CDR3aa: CASSGKNRELETYGYTF
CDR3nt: TGTGCCAGCAGTGGGAAAAACAGGGAGCTAGAAACCTATGGCTACACCTTC

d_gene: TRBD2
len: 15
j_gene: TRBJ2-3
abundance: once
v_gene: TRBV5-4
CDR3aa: CASSAGTSRTDTQYF
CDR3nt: TGTGCCAGCAGCGCCGGGACTAGCCGCACAGATACGCAGTATTTT

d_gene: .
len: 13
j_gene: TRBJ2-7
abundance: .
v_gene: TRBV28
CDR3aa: CASSPTSSYEQYF
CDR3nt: TGTGCCAGCAGCCCGACTAGTAGTTACGAGCAGTACTTC

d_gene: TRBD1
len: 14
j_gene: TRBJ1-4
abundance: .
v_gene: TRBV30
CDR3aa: CAWSRTGTLEKLFF
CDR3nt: TGTGCCTGGAGTCGGACAGGGACCTTAGAAAAACTGTTTTTT

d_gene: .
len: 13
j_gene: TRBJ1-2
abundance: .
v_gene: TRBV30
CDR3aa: CAWSVGGSYGYTF
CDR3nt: TGTGCCTGGAGTGTCGGGGGATCCTATGGCTACACCTTC

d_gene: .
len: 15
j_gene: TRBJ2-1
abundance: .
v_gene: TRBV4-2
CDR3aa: CASSQEPTVYNEQFF
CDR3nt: TGTGCCAGCAGCCAAGAGCCGACTGTATACAATGAGCAGTTCTTC

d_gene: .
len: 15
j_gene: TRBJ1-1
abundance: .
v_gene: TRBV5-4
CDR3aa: CASSPSVRWATEAFF
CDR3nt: TGTGCCAGCAGCCCCTCGGTCAGGTGGGCCACTGAAGCTTTCTTT

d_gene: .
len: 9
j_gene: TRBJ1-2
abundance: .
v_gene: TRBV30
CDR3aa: CAWGTGTIF
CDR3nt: .

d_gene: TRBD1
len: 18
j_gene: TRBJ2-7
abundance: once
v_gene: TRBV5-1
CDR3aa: CASSLGGGQGGNYREQYF
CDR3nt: TGCGCCAGCAGCTTGGGCGGGGGACAGGGCGGGAACTATCGGGAGCAGTACTTC

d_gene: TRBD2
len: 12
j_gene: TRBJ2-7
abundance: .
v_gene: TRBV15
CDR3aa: CATGRDSYEQYF
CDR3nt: TGTGCCACCGGGAGGGACTCCTACGAGCAGTACTTC

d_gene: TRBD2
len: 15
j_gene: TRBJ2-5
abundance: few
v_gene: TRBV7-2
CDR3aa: CASSLRTSGAETQYF
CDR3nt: TGTGCCAGCAGCTTAAGGACTAGCGGGGCAGAGACCCAGTACTTC

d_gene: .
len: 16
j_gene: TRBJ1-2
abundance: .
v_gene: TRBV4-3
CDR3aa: CASSQDWGGTNYGYTF
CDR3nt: TGCGCCAGCAGCCAAGATTGGGGGGGAACTAACTATGGCTACACCTTC

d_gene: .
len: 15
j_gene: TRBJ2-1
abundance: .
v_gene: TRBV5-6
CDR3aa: CASSLAGQGRDEQFF
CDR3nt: TGTGCCAGCAGCTTGGCCGGTCAGGGGAGGGATGAGCAGTTCTTC

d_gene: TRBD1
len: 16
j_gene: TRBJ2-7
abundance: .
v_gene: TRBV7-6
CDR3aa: CASSTPFTGVAYEQYF
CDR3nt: TGTGCCAGCAGCACACCCTTCACAGGGGTCGCCTACGAGCAGTACTTC

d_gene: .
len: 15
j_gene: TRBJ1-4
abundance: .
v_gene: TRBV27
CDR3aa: CASSLGRTPNEKLFF
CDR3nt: TGTGCCAGCAGTTTAGGCCGAACCCCTAATGAAAAACTGTTTTTT

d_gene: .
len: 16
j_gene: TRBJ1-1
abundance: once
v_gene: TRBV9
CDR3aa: CASSVGGNRLNTEAFF
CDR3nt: TGTGCCAGCAGCGTAGGAGGTAACAGGCTGAACACTGAAGCTTTCTTT

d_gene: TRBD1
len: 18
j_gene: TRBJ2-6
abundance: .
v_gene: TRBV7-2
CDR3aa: CASSLWARGTSGANVLTF
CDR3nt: TGTGCCAGCAGCTTATGGGCCAGGGGGACCTCTGGGGCCAACGTCCTGACTTTC

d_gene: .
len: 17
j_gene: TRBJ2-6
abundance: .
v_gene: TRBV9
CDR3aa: CASSDGTSFSGANVLTF
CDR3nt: TGTGCCAGCAGCGACGGGACATCCTTCTCTGGGGCCAACGTCCTGACTTTC

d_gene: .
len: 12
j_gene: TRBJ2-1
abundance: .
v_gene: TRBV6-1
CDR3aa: CASGLLWDEQFF
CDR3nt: TGTGCCAGCGGGCTCCTATGGGATGAGCAGTTCTTC

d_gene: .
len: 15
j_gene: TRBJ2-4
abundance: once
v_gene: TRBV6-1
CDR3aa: CASTLSGTTKNIQYF
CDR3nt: TGTGCCAGCACCTTGTCGGGGACAACCAAAAACATTCAGTACTTC

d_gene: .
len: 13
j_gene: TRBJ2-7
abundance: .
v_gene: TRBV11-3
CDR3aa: CASSLDRRDEQYF
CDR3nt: TGTGCCAGCAGCTTAGATCGGAGGGACGAGCAGTACTTC

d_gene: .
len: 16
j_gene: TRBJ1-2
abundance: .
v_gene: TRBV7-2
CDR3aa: CASSLATTGTNYGYTF
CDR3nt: TGTGCCAGCAGCTTAGCTACCACAGGGACCAACTATGGCTACACCTTC

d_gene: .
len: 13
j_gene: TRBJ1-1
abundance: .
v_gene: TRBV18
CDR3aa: CASSPPGRTEAFF
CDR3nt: TGTGCCAGCTCACCACCGGGGAGGACTGAAGCTTTCTTT

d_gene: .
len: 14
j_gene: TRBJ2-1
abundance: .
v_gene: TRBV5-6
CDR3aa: CASTAGSVINEQFF
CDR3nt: TGTGCCAGCACTGCGGGGTCGGTAATCAATGAGCAGTTCTTC

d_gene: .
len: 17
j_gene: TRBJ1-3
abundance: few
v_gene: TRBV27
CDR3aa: CASRPTPTSSSGNTIYF
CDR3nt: TGTGCCAGCAGGCCAACTCCGACATCAAGCTCTGGAAACACCATATATTTT